What follows are 30 T cell receptor beta chains derived from one specimen sequenced in a study of T cells after yellow fever vaccination. TCRdb reprocessed the 5' RACE reads via MiXCR and lists one record per CDR3 protein. The data hold approximately 110,000 distinct CDR3 sequences, with about 7% observed a single time. The sequencing used CD4+ T cells sorted from PBMCs, collected approximately 11 days after the first yellow fever vaccination. These receptors all stem from a man between 18 and 35 years old who received the YFV17D yellow fever vaccine.

This clonotype has a count of ten or more. V is TRBV18 and J is TRBJ2-2; D is ambiguous. The CDR3 extends over 12 amino acids. V was clipped by 5 bases and J by 3 bases, with 4 bases between them. The V gene's germline CDR1 is KGHSH and CDR2 LQKENI. The CDR3: CASSAYTGELFF. The CDR3 DNA sequence: TGTGCCAGCTCAGCCTACACCGGGGAGCTGTTTTTT.

In this sample, this clonotype turned up a few times. The chain uses TRBV7-2 and TRBJ2-5; TRBD2 agrees at 12 bases. Trimming took 5 bases from V and 11 from J; bases not matched to a gene: 9. CDR1 is SGHTA and CDR2 is FQGNSA in the germline V gene. CDR3 size: 14 residues. As DNA, the CDR3 is TGTGCCAGCAGCCCCCCGGCTAGCGGGGGGGCGCAGTACTTC. Its translation is CASSPPASGGAQYF.

Note on this clonotype: Given a much more abundant clone one base away, this may be a read error. The V and J genes are TRBV6-5 and TRBJ1-4; TRBD1 is a possible D gene (5 bases). The germline CDR1 and CDR2 sequences are MNHEY and SVGAGI. The CDR3 has 16 amino acids. The CDR3 sequence is CASCYSLSRVAEKLFF. DNA for the CDR3: TGTGCCAGCTGTTACTCATTAAGCAGGGTTGCCGAAAAACTGTTTTTT.

This clonotype was counted at least ten times. This sequence joins TRBV7-2 and TRBJ2-5; the D gene could be TRBD1 or TRBD2 (5 bases each). The CDR3 has 13 amino acids. CDR1 and CDR2 (germline): SGHTA, FQGNSA. The V end was cut by 4 bases, the J end by 8 bases, with 14 bases between. In nucleotides, the CDR3 is TGTGCCAGCAGCTCCAGGGCCGAGGGAACCCAGTACTTC. Its protein product is CASSSRAEGTQYF.

This clonotype was detected ten times or more. The CDR3, as DNA: TGCAGTGCTCAAGGGACAGCAGCGAACACCGGGGAGCTGTTTTTT. It encodes CSAQGTAANTGELFF. V gene TRBV20-1 combines with J gene TRBJ2-2; 7 bases line up with TRBD1. In germline, CDR1 is DFQATT, CDR2 SNEGSKA (reference sequence). Trimming took 5 bases from V and 0 from J; bases not matched to a gene: 6. This CDR3 has 15 residues.

This clonotype occurred a few times. The rearrangement uses TRBV5-6 and TRBJ1-3, with D hard to call. V lost 2 bases to trimming and J lost 0 bases, with 6 bases between them. CDR1 and CDR2 from the germline V gene are SGHDT and YYEEEE. This CDR3 has 14 residues. The CDR3 loop is CASSFQSSGNTIYF. CDR3 DNA sequence: TGTGCCAGCAGCTTCCAGAGCTCTGGAAACACCATATATTTT.

This clonotype was seen many times. The CDR3 sequence: CASSLAHSGGRATEAFF. The CDR3 bases are TGTGCCAGCAGCTTAGCGCATTCGGGGGGTCGGGCCACTGAAGCTTTCTTT. The rearrangement uses TRBV7-2 and TRBJ1-1; D possibly corresponds to TRBD1 (5 bases). Trimming took off 0 bases at V and 4 bases at J, with 18 bases between the two ends. CDR1 and CDR2 (germline): SGHTA, FQGNSA. The CDR3 is 17 amino acids.

At least ten counts were recorded for this clonotype. The gene calls are TRBV27 and TRBJ1-3; D ambiguous. V gave up 3 bases and J gave up 0 bases, with 12 bases separating them. CDR1 and CDR2 (germline): MNHEY, SMNVEV (reference sequence). The CDR3 totals 16 residues. In DNA form, the CDR3 reads TGTGCCAGCAGTTTCTCAGGCACCCACTCTGGAAACACCATATATTTT. Its translation is CASSFSGTHSGNTIYF.

On this clonotype itself: This clone may be a read error of a much larger clone one base away. V usage is TRBV7-8 and J usage is TRBJ2-5, with 8 bases identical to TRBD1. The CDR3 is 18 amino acids. CDR1 is SGHVS, CDR2 FQNEAQ, per germline. CDR3 protein: CASGLVPDRVLGQETQYF. In DNA form, the CDR3 reads TGTGCCAGCGGCTTAGTCCCGGACAGGGTTTTGGGTCAAGAGACCCAGTACTTC.

The J gene is TRBJ1-6, the V gene TRBV30; D is unresolved. Germline loops: CDR1 GTSNPN, CDR2 SVGIG (reference sequence). The CDR3 loop spans 14 amino acids. V gave up 2 bases and J gave up 0 bases, with 5 bases separating them. The CDR3, as DNA: TGTGCCTGGAGTTGGTACTCCTATAATTCACCCCTCCACTTT. It encodes CAWSWYSYNSPLHF. Full variable domain (rest looked up from reference TRBV30 and TRBJ1-6): SQTIHQWPATLVQPVGSPLSLECTVEGTSNPNLYWYRQAAGRGLQLLFYSVGIGQISSEVPQNLSASRPQDRQFILSSKKLLLSDSGFYLCAWSWYSYNSPLHFGNGTRLTVT.

This clonotype appeared a few times. The chain has TRBV4-3 and TRBJ2-4; D possibly corresponds to TRBD2 (5 bases). Germline-derived CDR1 and CDR2 are LGHNA and YSLEER. The V end lost 3 bases, the J end lost 9 bases, and 18 bases lay between the germline ends. The CDR3 is 15 amino acids. The CDR3 sequence: CASSQERGHSAIQYF. The CDR3 DNA reads as TGCGCCAGCAGCCAGGAGAGAGGGCATTCGGCCATTCAGTACTTC.

The table lists this clonotype with many counts. The chain couples TRBV6-2 or TRBV6-3 to TRBJ1-2, with a possible D match to TRBD1 (5 bases). CDR1 is MNHEY, CDR2 SVGEGT, per germline. The CDR3 runs to 14 residues. With 5 bases removed from V and 6 bases from J, the gap between germline ends came to 16 bases. CDR3 amino acids: CASSARQGSDGYTF. CDR3 in DNA: TGTGCCAGCAGTGCCCGGCAGGGTTCGGATGGCTACACCTTC.

This clonotype was detected ten times or more. CDR3 coding DNA: TGTGCCAGCGGGGGGGTTGTTCAGTACCACGAGCAGTACTTC. Translating it yields CASGGVVQYHEQYF. The V and J genes are TRBV2 and TRBJ2-7; the match to TRBD2 covers 7 bases. Germline CDR1 reads SNHLY; CDR2 reads FYNNEI. The CDR3 extends over 14 amino acids. With 8 bases clipped from V and 5 bases from J, the junction kept 12 bases outside the gene matches.

As regards this clonotype: A read error is possible here, since a much larger clone lies one base away. The gene calls are TRBV5-5 and TRBJ2-6, with D maybe TRBD2 (5 bases). Germline lookup yields CDR1 SGHKS and CDR2 YYEKEE (reference sequence). V was cut by 8 bases and J by 0 bases, with 12 bases left in between. The CDR3 extends over 15 amino acids. The CDR3 reads CARSDYSSGANVLTF. CDR3 bases: TGTGCCAGAAGCGACTACAGCTCTGGGGCCAACGTCCTGACTTTC.

The chain joins TRBV20-1 to TRBJ2-7; TRBD1 matches 7 bases. After removal of 4 bases from V and 6 bases from J, the junction contained 12 bases not matched to a gene. Germline CDR1 is DFQATT and CDR2 is SNEGSKA (reference sequence). This CDR3 has 14 residues. The CDR3 DNA sequence: TGCAGTGCTACCGTTCCAGAGGCAGGGGGCGAGCAGTACTTC. Residues: CSATVPEAGGEQYF.

This clonotype was detected only a few times. The chain is built from TRBV25-1 and TRBJ2-5; tentative D call: TRBD2 (6 bases). Trimming pared 2 bases from V and 5 bases from J, leaving 18 bases between. The CDR3 length is 16 residues. In germline, CDR1 is MGHDK, CDR2 SYGVNS. The CDR3 is CASSESGHPGAETQYF. DNA of the CDR3: TGTGCCAGCAGTGAAAGCGGGCATCCTGGGGCGGAGACCCAGTACTTC.

In its sample, this clonotype was seen many times. V and J are TRBV6-2 or TRBV6-3 and TRBJ2-7; 7 positions match TRBD1. V lost 5 bases, J lost 6 bases, and 4 bases stayed unmatched. CDR1 is MNHEY, CDR2 SVGEGT, per germline. The CDR3 is 12 residues long. For the CDR3, the DNA is TGTGCCAGCAGTCGACAGGGACGCGAGCAGTACGTC. Encoded protein: CASSRQGREQYV.

The rearrangement uses TRBV18 and TRBJ2-7; 13 bases align to TRBD2. V lost 3 bases, J lost 2 bases, and 1 base stayed unmatched. The germline CDR1 and CDR2 sequences are KGHSH and LQKENI. This CDR3 comprises 15 residues. The CDR3 reads CASSPTSGGAYEQYV. CDR3 sequence (DNA): TGTGCCAGCTCACCTACTAGCGGGGGGGCCTACGAGCAGTACGTC.

This clonotype has at least ten counts. The V and J genes are TRBV5-6 and TRBJ2-5; maybe TRBD1 (6 bases). V was shortened by 1 base and J by 4 bases, with 8 bases between the two germline ends. The CDR3 has 13 amino acids. Per germline, CDR1 SGHDT and CDR2 YYEEEE. CDR3 sequence: CASSLTGRETQYF. The CDR3 region has the DNA TGTGCCAGCAGCTTGACAGGGAGAGAGACCCAGTACTTC.

The J gene is TRBJ1-5, the V gene TRBV6-6; 8 nucleotides agree with TRBD1. Germline loops: CDR1 MNHNY, CDR2 SVGAGI (reference sequence). Germline trimming cut 5 bases from V and 5 bases from J; bases unmatched to any gene: 2. This CDR3 is 13 amino acids long. CDR3: CASSRTGYQPQHF. CDR3 nucleotides: TGTGCCAGCAGTCGGACAGGGTATCAGCCCCAGCATTTT.

This clonotype came up many times. This rearrangement joins TRBV24-1 to TRBJ1-2, with 7 positions matching TRBD1. This CDR3 is built from 12 residues. CDR1 and CDR2 from the germline V gene are KGHDR and SFDVKD. The trim removed 5 bases at V and 4 bases at J, leaving 0 bases unmatched. CDR3: CATSGQGYGYTF. The CDR3 region has the DNA TGTGCCACCAGTGGACAGGGCTATGGCTACACCTTC.

This clonotype has ten or more counts. The CDR3: CASSDRGSDTQYF. Written as DNA, the CDR3 is TGTGCCAGCAGCGACAGGGGCTCGGATACGCAGTATTTT. The chain is built from TRBV7-2 and TRBJ2-3; TRBD1 agrees at 8 bases. V was pared by 5 bases and J by 6 bases, with 4 bases of the junction left unmatched. Germline V lookup: CDR1 SGHTA, CDR2 FQGNSA. The CDR3 totals 13 residues.

This clonotype was recorded at least ten times. The V and J genes are TRBV6-5 and TRBJ2-1; 12 bases map to TRBD2. CDR1 is MNHEY, CDR2 SVGAGI, per germline. The CDR3 covers 15 residues. Trimming took 2 bases from V and 8 from J; bases not matched to a gene: 4. CDR3 region: CASSYASGGAHEQFF. CDR3 nucleotides: TGTGCCAGCAGTTACGCTAGCGGGGGGGCACATGAGCAGTTCTTC.

This clonotype appeared many times. This chain uses TRBV7-2 with TRBJ2-1; TRBD1 agrees at 9 bases. J lost 7 bases, V lost 3 bases, and 7 bases had no gene match. This CDR3 is 15 amino acids long. Germline loops: CDR1 SGHTA, CDR2 FQGNSA. The CDR3 protein is CASSFGDREGNEQFF. The CDR3 region has the DNA TGTGCCAGCAGCTTCGGGGACAGGGAAGGGAATGAGCAGTTCTTC. Variable domain in full (rest from reference TRBV7-2 and TRBJ2-1): GAGVSQSPSNKVTEKGKDVELRCDPISGHTALYWYRQSLGQGLEFLIYFQGNSAPDKSGLPSDRFSAERTGGSVSTLTIQRTQQEDSAVYLCASSFGDREGNEQFFGPGTRLTVL.

The table lists this clonotype with many counts. CDR3 sequence (DNA): TGTGCCAGCAGAGGACTTCAAGAGACCCAGTACTTC. Translation: CASRGLQETQYF. The chain carries TRBV12-3 or TRBV12-4 and TRBJ2-5, with D perhaps TRBD2 (5 bases). V lost 6 bases, J lost 2 bases, and 7 bases lay in between. This CDR3 is 12 amino acids long.

This clonotype was seen repeatedly, ten times or more. The V gene is TRBV18, the J gene TRBJ2-3, with 7 bases lining up with TRBD2. Germline V gene data show CDR1 as KGHSH and CDR2 as LQKENI. The CDR3 contains 17 residues. Losses at the gene ends were 2 bases for V and 2 bases for J; bases not matched to a gene: 10. CDR3 in amino acids: CASSPYSPGGDTDTQYF. The CDR3 nucleotides read TGTGCCAGCTCACCATACTCCCCGGGGGGTGACACAGATACGCAGTATTTT.

This rearrangement joins TRBV7-2 to TRBJ2-2, with D maybe TRBD1 (5 bases). Trimming removed 1 base at V and 1 base at J, with 13 bases between. This CDR3 has 17 residues. Germline CDR1 reads SGHTA; CDR2 reads FQGNSA. The CDR3 here is CASSLGLGPKNTGELFF. The CDR3 nucleotides are TGTGCCAGCAGCTTAGGCCTGGGGCCTAAGAACACCGGGGAGCTGTTTTTT. The variable domain in full, completed from reference TRBV7-2 and TRBJ2-2, reads GAGVSQSPSNKVTEKGKDVELRCDPISGHTALYWYRQSLGQGLEFLIYFQGNSAPDKSGLPSDRFSAERTGGSVSTLTIQRTQQEDSAVYLCASSLGLGPKNTGELFFGEGSRLTVL.

Of note for this clonotype: A much larger clone is a single base away; this may be a read error. This sequence joins TRBV3-1 and TRBJ1-5; D is uncertain. CDR1 is LGHDT and CDR2 is YNNKEL in the germline V gene (reference sequence). V gave up 0 bases and J gave up 12 bases, with 18 bases separating them. The CDR3 contains 15 residues. As DNA, the CDR3 is TGTGCCAGCAGCCAAGATTTCACAGTTTGTAGTATCCAGCATTTT. Translating it yields CASSQDFTVCSIQHF.

This clonotype was seen many times. V gene TRBV5-4 combines with J gene TRBJ2-3, with a possible D match to TRBD2 (7 bases). The CDR3 extends over 14 amino acids. V dropped 4 bases and J dropped 2 bases, with 11 bases sitting between them. The germline gives CDR1 SGHNT, CDR2 YYREEE (reference sequence). This CDR3 is CASSRGGPTDTQYF. The CDR3, as DNA: TGTGCCAGCAGCAGGGGGGGTCCCACAGATACGCAGTATTTT.

This clonotype was observed many times. This chain links TRBV12-3 or TRBV12-4 with TRBJ1-4, with a tentative D call TRBD1 (5 bases). V was pared by 9 bases and J by 8 bases, with 16 bases between. CDR3 length: 13 amino acids. CDR3 protein: CASQIRGAEKLFF. In DNA form, the CDR3 reads TGTGCCAGTCAGATAAGGGGCGCGGAAAAACTGTTTTTT.